A selection of T cell receptor beta chains follows, all from one sample in a study of cytomegalovirus exposure and HLA in healthy donors. Sequencing used immunoSEQ multiplex PCR; TCRdb keeps in-frame clones, though not all of them. Its table lists under 200,000 clones. The sequenced sample was PBMCs. The receptor set was obtained from a man younger than 45 in good health and CMV-seronegative. CDR3s include the opening cysteine and the closing phenylalanine or tryptophan. The order of the fields is D gene, V gene, J gene, CDR3 DNA, CDR3 protein. The D gene is left open where the match is weak.

TRBD1	TRBV19	TRBJ1-3	TGTGCCAGTATTTCGACAGGGAGCCTAAACACCATATATTTT	CASISTGSLNTIYF
TRBD1	TRBV27	TRBJ2-7	TGTGCCAGCAGTACCGGACAGGGTACGGGGGAGCAGTACTTC	CASSTGQGTGEQYF
NA	TRBV28	TRBJ1-2	TGTGCCAGCAAATCTACAGGCGCGGGGGGTGGCTACACCTTC	CASKSTGAGGGYTF
TRBD1	TRBV30	TRBJ1-2	TGTGCCTGGAGAACCGGGACAGGGGTGTACGGCTACACCTTC	CAWRTGTGVYGYTF
TRBD1	TRBV5-1	TRBJ1-6	TGCGCCAGCAGCGCCTTACGCCGGGACAGGGACAATTCACCCCTCCACTTT	CASSALRRDRDNSPLHF
NA	TRBV14	TRBJ2-1	TGTGCCAGCAGACCCTTTATTAGCGTGAGCTCCTACAATGAGCAGTTCTTC	CASRPFISVSSYNEQFF
NA	TRBV14	TRBJ1-4	TGTGCCAGCAGCCAAGTCGTGGCCACAGGGATTTGGAGTAATGAAAAACTGTTTTTT	CASSQVVATGIWSNEKLFF
NA	TRBV5-1	TRBJ2-7	TGCGCCAGCAGCCCCCGGGACACCCTCTACGAGCAGTACTTC	CASSPRDTLYEQYF
NA	TRBV19	TRBJ2-4	TGTGCCAGTAGTATGAGGGTCTTGGGAAAAAACATTCAGTACTTC	CASSMRVLGKNIQYF
NA	TRBV12-5	TRBJ1-5	TGTGCTAGTGGCTTGGGGTCGGATCAGCCCCAGCATTTT	CASGLGSDQPQHF
TRBD1	TRBV13	TRBJ1-5	TGTGCCAGCAGCTCCTCTAGGCAGGGGGGCCATCAGCCCCAGCATTTT	CASSSSRQGGHQPQHF
NA	TRBV30	TRBJ1-6	TGTGCCTGGGTGATCCGGGGGTATAATTCACCCCTCCACTTT	CAWVIRGYNSPLHF
NA	TRBV29-1	TRBJ2-1	TGCAGCGTTGAAAGGATAGCTGATGGAAGCTCCTACAATGAGCAGTTCTTC	CSVERIADGSSYNEQFF
TRBD1	TRBV28	TRBJ2-1	TGTGCCAGCAGTTTTAGGGGGCAAGATGAGCAGTTCTTC	CASSFRGQDEQFF
TRBD1	TRBV2	TRBJ1-1	TGTGCCACTTCGGGACAGGACAACGTAAGAATGAACACTGAAGCTTTCTTT	CATSGQDNVRMNTEAFF
NA	TRBV6-5	TRBJ2-7	TGTGCCAGCAGGGTCTCAGGGCCAACCTACGAGCAGTACTTC	CASRVSGPTYEQYF
TRBD1	TRBV5-1	TRBJ1-1	TGCGCCAGCAGCATGGGGAAGGGGGCCTTCGCTGAAGCTTTCTTT	CASSMGKGAFAEAFF
TRBD1	TRBV29-1	TRBJ2-3	TGCAGCGTTGAAGATCAAAACAGGGGGTACGAGGGTACGCAGTATTTT	CSVEDQNRGYEGTQYF
TRBD1	TRBV18	TRBJ2-1	TGTGCCAGCTCAGCGGGACAGGCGGACTACAATGAGCAGTTCTTC	CASSAGQADYNEQFF
NA	TRBV19	TRBJ1-5	TGTGCCAGTAGTACAGGGTTTTATCAGCCCCAGCATTTT	CASSTGFYQPQHF
TRBD1	TRBV6-6	TRBJ2-3	TGTGCCAGCAGTTCCGGACAGGGAAGAGGAGATACGCAGTATTTT	CASSSGQGRGDTQYF
TRBD1	TRBV19	TRBJ1-1	TGTGCCAGTAGTAGGGGACAGGCCCCCGATATAAACACTGAAGCTTTCTTT	CASSRGQAPDINTEAFF
NA	TRBV6-5	TRBJ1-4	TGTGCCAGCAGTTTGGTGGGGCAGAGAGGTGAAAAACTGTTTTTT	CASSLVGQRGEKLFF
NA	TRBV6-5	TRBJ1-1	TGTGCCAGCAGTTACCCCACCGGAGGGGACGCTGAAGCTTTCTTT	CASSYPTGGDAEAFF
NA	TRBV25-1	TRBJ1-2	TGTGCCAGCAGTGAATTGGCAGGGACTAACTATGGCTACACCTTC	CASSELAGTNYGYTF
NA	TRBV2	TRBJ1-2	TGTGCCAGCAGTGAAGGGTCCAGGGCCGACTATGGCTACACCTTC	CASSEGSRADYGYTF
TRBD1	TRBV28	TRBJ2-2	TGTGCCAGCAGTTTCCTTGACAGGGGGCGGACCGGGGAGCTGTTTTTT	CASSFLDRGRTGELFF
TRBD1	TRBV18	TRBJ1-2	TGTGCCAGCTCACCAGGTCCGACAGGGAACTATGGCTACACCTTC	CASSPGPTGNYGYTF
TRBD1	TRBV2	TRBJ2-6	TGTGCCAGCAGGACAGGGCGCGGGGCCAACGTCCTGACTTTC	CASRTGRGANVLTF
TRBD1	TRBV30	TRBJ2-7	TGTGCCTGGAGGTACTCCCGGGACAGGGGAACCTACGAGCAGTACTTC	CAWRYSRDRGTYEQYF
TRBD2	TRBV28	TRBJ2-1	TGTGCCAGCAGTTTCAAGAGCGGGAGGGCCTCCAATGAGCAGTTCTTC	CASSFKSGRASNEQFF
TRBD1	TRBV2	TRBJ1-6	TGTGCCATACAACACAGGGGAGATAATTCACCCCTCCACTTT	CAIQHRGDNSPLHF
NA	TRBV30	TRBJ2-1	TGTGCCTGGAGTAGAGTGAGAGGGAATGAGCAGTTCTTC	CAWSRVRGNEQFF
TRBD2	TRBV28	TRBJ2-2	TGTGCCAGCAGTTCCACTAGCGGGAGGCCGGGGGGCGGGGAGCTGTTTTTT	CASSSTSGRPGGGELFF
TRBD2	TRBV5-4	TRBJ2-1	TGTGCCAGCAGCTTGGCAGAGGGAACTAGCGGTGGTCGGGAGCAGTTCTTC	CASSLAEGTSGGREQFF
TRBD1	TRBV15	TRBJ1-2	TGTGCCACCAGCAGAGGGGACAGCACTAACTATGGCTACACCTTC	CATSRGDSTNYGYTF
NA	TRBV7-2	TRBJ2-5	TGTGCCAGCAGCCCGTACGGGGAGACCCAGTACTTC	CASSPYGETQYF
NA	TRBV28	TRBJ2-6	TGTGCCAGCAGTTCTAGCGACACACTGTGGGGGGCCAACGTCCTGACTTTC	CASSSSDTLWGANVLTF
TRBD2	TRBV5-6	TRBJ2-7	TGTGCCAGCAGCTGGGGTAGCGGGGGAGCCTACGAGCAGTACTTC	CASSWGSGGAYEQYF
TRBD2	TRBV18	TRBJ2-2	TGTGCCAGCTCACCCACTAGCGGGAGAATCGGGGAGCTGTTTTTT	CASSPTSGRIGELFF
NA	TRBV5-1	TRBJ2-1	TGCGCCAGCAGCTTGGTGGGGAACGGGGACAATGAGCAGTTCTTC	CASSLVGNGDNEQFF
NA	TRBV6-6	TRBJ1-1	TGTGCCAGCAGTTACGAGCACAACACTGAAGCTTTCTTT	CASSYEHNTEAFF
TRBD1	TRBV7-9	TRBJ1-1	TGTGCCAGCAGCTCCTCGACAGGGGACCCCCACACTGAAGCTTTCTTT	CASSSSTGDPHTEAFF
TRBD1	TRBV5-4	TRBJ2-4	TGTGCCAGCAGCTTGCAGGGGACAGGGTCGAAAAACATTCAGTACTTC	CASSLQGTGSKNIQYF
NA	TRBV6-6	TRBJ1-2	TGTGCCAGCGGCCTTTACCCTCGGGACACCGACTATGGCTACACCTTC	CASGLYPRDTDYGYTF
NA	TRBV5-5	TRBJ1-1	TGTGCCAGCAGCCCCGGGCCGGGATCGAACACTGAAGCTTTCTTT	CASSPGPGSNTEAFF
TRBD1	TRBV7-9	TRBJ1-4	TGTGCCAGCAGCCCGACAGGGGTTGTGGAAAAACTGTTTTTT	CASSPTGVVEKLFF
NA	TRBV25-1	TRBJ1-2	TGTGCCAGCAGTGGACATGGCTATGGCTACACCTTC	CASSGHGYGYTF
TRBD1	TRBV6-6	TRBJ2-5	TGTGCCAGCAGACGGCTGACAGGGGGGCGGCAAGAGACCCAGTACTTC	CASRRLTGGRQETQYF
NA	TRBV29-1	TRBJ2-7	TGCAGCGTATCGACAGGCCAGGGATACGAGCAGTACTTC	CSVSTGQGYEQYF
NA	TRBV19	TRBJ2-1	TGTGCCAGTAGTATAATGGGACAGGGGGTCCAGCGGGGGGGAAGTGGCTCCTACAATGAGCAGTTCTTC	CASSIMGQGVQRGGSGSYNEQFF